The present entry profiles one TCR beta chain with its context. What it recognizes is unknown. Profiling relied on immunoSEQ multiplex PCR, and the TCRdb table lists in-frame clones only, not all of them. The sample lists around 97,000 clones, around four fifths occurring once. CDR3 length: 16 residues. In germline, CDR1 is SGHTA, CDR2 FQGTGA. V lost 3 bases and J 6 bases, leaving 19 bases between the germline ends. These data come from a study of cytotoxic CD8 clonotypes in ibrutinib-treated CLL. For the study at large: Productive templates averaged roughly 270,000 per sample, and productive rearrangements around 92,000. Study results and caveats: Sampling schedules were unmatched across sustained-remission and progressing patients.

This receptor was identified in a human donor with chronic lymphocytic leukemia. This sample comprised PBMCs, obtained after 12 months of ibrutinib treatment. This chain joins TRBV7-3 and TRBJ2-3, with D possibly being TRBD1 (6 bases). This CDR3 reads CASSLGQTTLGDTQYF. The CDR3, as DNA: TGTGCCAGCAGCTTGGGACAAACAACCCTTGGGGATACGCAGTATTTT.